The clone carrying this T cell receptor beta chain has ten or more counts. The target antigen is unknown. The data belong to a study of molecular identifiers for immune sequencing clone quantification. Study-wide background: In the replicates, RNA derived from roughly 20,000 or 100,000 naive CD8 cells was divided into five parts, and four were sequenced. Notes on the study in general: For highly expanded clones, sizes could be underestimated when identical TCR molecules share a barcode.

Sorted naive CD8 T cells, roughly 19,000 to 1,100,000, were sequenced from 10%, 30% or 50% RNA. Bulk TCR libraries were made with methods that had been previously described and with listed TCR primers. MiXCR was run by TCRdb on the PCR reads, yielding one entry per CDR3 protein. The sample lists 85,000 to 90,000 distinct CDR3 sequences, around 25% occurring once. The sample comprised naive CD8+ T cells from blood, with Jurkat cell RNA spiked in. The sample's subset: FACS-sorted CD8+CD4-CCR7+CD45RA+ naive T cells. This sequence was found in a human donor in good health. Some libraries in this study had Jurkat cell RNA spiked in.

CDR3 sequence: CASSWTADQPQHF. The CDR3, as DNA: TGTGCCAGCAGCTGGACAGCGGATCAGCCCCAGCATTTT. This chain uses TRBV5-5 with TRBJ1-5; tentative D call: TRBD1 (6 bases). CDR1 and CDR2 from the germline V gene are SGHKS and YYEKEE (reference sequence). The CDR3 runs 13 residues. V lost 3 bases and J 5 bases, leaving 9 bases between the germline ends.